The 31 T cell receptor beta chains presented below share a single source sample, sequenced in a study of shared clonotypes between healthy human individuals (TCRdb year 2020). The method behind the library was the immunoSEQ multiplex PCR assay. What TCRdb holds here is the immuneACCESS table cut down to in-frame rearrangements. Part of the clones is not present; checked against another copy, under half of the missing clones reflect an unresolved V gene, and the others are unexplained. In this sample the table shows approximately 2.3 million clones, just over 90% of which occur a single time. The top ten hold about 0.39% of the sample. Sequencing was performed on naive CD4+ T cells from PBMCs. The cell subset or site label, as the study defines it: CD45RA+ positively selected. The receptors originated from a man younger than 35 in good health. Some clones in this sample may be carry-over from other donors' samples.

This chain joins TRBV6-1 and TRBJ2-1; 8 positions agree with TRBD1. Germline V gives CDR1 MNHNS, CDR2 SASEGT. V lost 1 base and J lost 3; bases outside the gene matches: 2. The CDR3 contains 15 residues. The CDR3 sequence: CASSEGQGSYNEQFF. The CDR3 DNA follows: TGTGCCAGCAGTGAAGGACAGGGGAGCTACAATGAGCAGTTCTTC.

In regard to this clone: The same CDR3 can be traced to other DNA sequences in this sample. The chain recombines TRBV2 with TRBJ2-7; D uncertain. V was clipped by 6 bases and J by 4 bases, with 7 bases between them. Germline V gives CDR1 SNHLY, CDR2 FYNNEI. CDR3 length: 11 amino acids. Written as DNA, the CDR3 is TGTGCCAGCAGCCCGACTTACGAGCAGTACTTC. It translates to CASSPTYEQYF.

This chain uses TRBV7-2 with TRBJ1-1; 8 bases agree with TRBD1. V dropped 2 bases and J dropped 3; count of bases not matched to a gene: 5. Germline CDR1 is SGHTA and CDR2 is FQGNSA. This CDR3 spans 15 amino acids. The CDR3 DNA is TGTGCCAGCAGCTTACAGGGGGCGCAGGACACTGAAGCTTTCTTT. Protein: CASSLQGAQDTEAFF.

The chain combines TRBV28 with TRBJ2-7; 9 nucleotides line up with TRBD1. Germline CDR1 reads MDHEN; CDR2 reads SYDVKM. The CDR3 sequence is 14 residues long. J gave up 4 bases and V 6 bases, and 7 bases lay outside the gene matches. The CDR3 bases are TGTGCCAGCAGGGCCGGGACAGGGACTTACGAGCAGTACTTC. Its protein is CASRAGTGTYEQYF.

The J gene is TRBJ2-7, the V gene TRBV27, with D possibly TRBD2 on 7 matching bases. Per the germline V gene, CDR1 is MNHEY and CDR2 is SMNVEV (reference sequence). Deletions cut 1 base from V and 10 bases from J, with 11 bases between. The CDR3 runs 12 residues. The CDR3: CASSLWGGLQYF. In DNA form, the CDR3 reads TGTGCCAGCAGTTTATGGGGGGGCCTACAGTACTTC.

The chain combines TRBV10-1 with TRBJ2-7, with D perhaps given as TRBD1 or TRBD2 (5 bases each). The CDR3 has 15 amino acids. Deletions cut 1 base from V and 4 bases from J, with 14 bases between. The germline V gene encodes CDR1 WNHNN and CDR2 SYGVQD (reference sequence). CDR3 sequence (DNA): TGCGCCAGCAGTGAGTTCGCCCGGGGACGGTACGAGCAGTACTTC. Its protein product is CASSEFARGRYEQYF.

The chain carries TRBV5-8 and TRBJ2-7, with 8 positions matching TRBD1. The CDR3 is made up of 17 amino acids. CDR1 and CDR2 (germline): SGHTS, YDEGEE. The J segment lost 4 bases and the V segment lost 5 bases, leaving 17 bases of the junction unmatched. CDR3 amino acids: CASSITYGTGLGYEQYF. Here the CDR3 DNA reads TGTGCCAGCAGTATAACCTATGGGACAGGCTTGGGATACGAGCAGTACTTC.

Here the CDR3 reads CASSGGTLGTQYF. CDR3 sequence (DNA): TGTGCCAGCAGCGGCGGGACTCTCGGGACCCAGTACTTC. The V gene is TRBV7-7, the J gene TRBJ2-5; D is possibly TRBD2 (6 bases). The CDR3 runs to 13 residues. Between the trimmed V and J ends, which lost 5 bases and 7 bases, there was a span of 14 bases. From germline, CDR1 is SSHAT and CDR2 FNYEAQ (reference sequence). The variable domain in full, with the rest retrieved from reference TRBV7-7 and TRBJ2-5, is GAGVSQSPRYKVTKRGQDVTLRCDPISSHATLYWYQQALGQGPEFLTYFNYEAQPDKSGLPSDRFSAERPEGSISTLTIQRTEQRDSAMYRCASSGGTLGTQYFGPGTRLLVL.

The CDR3 reads CASSSLKGLAGGQETQYF. The DNA of the CDR3 is TGCGCCAGCAGCTCCCTCAAGGGACTAGCGGGAGGGCAAGAGACCCAGTACTTC. The chain carries TRBV5-1 and TRBJ2-5; TRBD2 aligns across 16 bases. After removal of 3 bases from V and 2 bases from J, the junction contained 7 bases not matched to a gene. The germline CDR1 and CDR2 sequences are SGHRS and YFSETQ. The CDR3 is 18 residues long. Complete variable domain (other parts from reference TRBV5-1 and TRBJ2-5): KAGVTQTPRYLIKTRGQQVTLSCSPISGHRSVSWYQQTPGQGLQFLFEYFSETQRNKGNFPGRFSGRQFSNSRSEMNVSTLELGDSALYLCASSSLKGLAGGQETQYFGPGTRLLVL.

On this clone: Distinct nucleotide sequences in the sample also encode this CDR3. The rearrangement uses TRBV7-3 and TRBJ2-3, with D hard to call. CDR1 SGHTA and CDR2 FQGTGA come from the germline V gene. The length of the CDR3 is 12 residues. V was pared by 5 bases and J by 6 bases, with 9 bases between. This chain's CDR3 is CASSPPGDTQYF. For the CDR3, the DNA is TGTGCCAGCAGCCCCCCCGGGGATACGCAGTATTTT. The full variable domain, rest sourced from reference TRBV7-3 and TRBJ2-3, is GAGVSQTPSNKVTEKGKYVELRCDPISGHTALYWYRQSLGQGPEFLIYFQGTGAADDSGLPNDRFFAVRPEGSVSTLKIQRTERGDSAVYLCASSPPGDTQYFGPGTRLTVL.

V is TRBV29-1 and J is TRBJ2-7; 7 nucleotides line up with TRBD1. The J segment lost 1 base and the V segment lost 0 bases, leaving 6 bases of the junction unmatched. Germline values: CDR1 SQVTM, CDR2 ANQGSEA. CDR3 length equals 15 residues. The CDR3 reads CSVEDERGPSYEQYF. The CDR3 nucleotides read TGCAGCGTTGAAGACGAAAGGGGGCCTTCCTACGAGCAGTACTTC.

The rearrangement uses TRBV5-6 and TRBJ2-2; D remains unclear. Germline V gene data show CDR1 as SGHDT and CDR2 as YYEEEE. This CDR3 region has 12 residues. Trimming cost V 0 bases and J 7 bases, with 4 bases left between them. Here the CDR3 DNA reads TGTGCCAGCAGCTTGGACGTCGGGGAGCTGTTTTTT. It yields the protein CASSLDVGELFF.

The V gene is TRBV2, the J gene TRBJ1-3; D ambiguous. Trimming cost V 7 bases and J 1 base, with 14 bases left between them. The CDR3 runs 15 residues. Germline V lookup: CDR1 SNHLY, CDR2 FYNNEI. The CDR3 DNA reads as TGTGCCAGCACCGCCGAAGAGGGTTCTGGAAACACCATATATTTT. Translating gives CASTAEEGSGNTIYF.

The chain employs TRBV5-1 and TRBJ1-5; D perhaps matches TRBD1 (5 bases). CDR1 and CDR2 from the germline V gene are SGHRS and YFSETQ. CDR3 length: 14 residues. With 4 bases removed from V and 6 bases from J, the gap between germline ends came to 14 bases. CDR3 in DNA: TGCGCCAGCAGCCCGGACAAGGAAGCTCAGCCCCAGCATTTT. Translating it yields CASSPDKEAQPQHF.

The chain couples TRBV20-1 to TRBJ1-4; D is uncertain. Trimming shortened V by 0 bases and J by 10 bases, and 6 bases separated the two germline ends. The CDR3 covers 11 residues. CDR1 DFQATT and CDR2 SNEGSKA come from the germline V gene (reference sequence). CDR3 amino acids: CSARDRGKLFF. For the CDR3, the DNA is TGCAGTGCTAGAGATAGAGGAAAACTGTTTTTT.

V gene TRBV30 combines with J gene TRBJ2-1; no clear D gene. This CDR3 has 13 amino acids. Trimming cost V 3 bases and J 4 bases, with 10 bases left between them. From germline, CDR1 is GTSNPN and CDR2 SVGIG (reference sequence). The CDR3 nucleotides read TGTGCCTGGAGCCCGTACGCGTACAATGAGCAGTTCTTC. Amino acid sequence: CAWSPYAYNEQFF. The complete variable domain, with remaining parts taken from reference TRBV30 and TRBJ2-1, reads SQTIHQWPATLVQPVGSPLSLECTVEGTSNPNLYWYRQAAGRGLQLLFYSVGIGQISSEVPQNLSASRPQDRQFILSSKKLLLSDSGFYLCAWSPYAYNEQFFGPGTRLTVL.

The rearrangement joins TRBV5-5 to TRBJ2-1, with 10 bases lining up with TRBD1. The CDR3 is made up of 15 amino acids. The germline CDR1 and CDR2 sequences are SGHKS and YYEKEE (reference sequence). The V segment lost 3 bases and the J segment 3 bases; nucleotides outside the gene matches: 3. The DNA for the CDR3 is TGTGCCAGCAGCTCCGGGACAGGGGTCTACAATGAGCAGTTCTTC. It translates to CASSSGTGVYNEQFF.

This chain uses TRBV28 with TRBJ1-3, with D unclear. The V end lost 6 bases, the J end lost 0 bases, and 6 bases lay between the germline ends. The CDR3 spans 13 residues. Germline CDR1 and CDR2: MDHEN and SYDVKM. The CDR3: CASSPASGNTIYF. As DNA, the CDR3 is TGTGCCAGCAGCCCTGCCTCTGGAAACACCATATATTTT.

The rearrangement links TRBV10-1 to TRBJ2-7; 10 bases align to TRBD2. V was pared by 3 bases and J by 0 bases, with 5 bases of the junction left unmatched. Per germline, CDR1 WNHNN and CDR2 SYGVQD (reference sequence). This CDR3 is built from 16 residues. Written as DNA, the CDR3 is TGCGCCAGCAGTGAATCTAGCGGGGGAAGCTCCTACGAGCAGTACTTC. It is translated as CASSESSGGSSYEQYF.

V gene TRBV19 combines with J gene TRBJ2-1; 8 positions match TRBD2. Germline-derived CDR1 and CDR2 are LNHDA and SQIVND (reference sequence). The J segment lost 3 bases and the V segment lost 5 bases, leaving 6 bases of the junction unmatched. This CDR3 is built from 15 residues. The CDR3, as DNA: TGTGCCAGTAGTCCCATCGGGACTAGCTACAATGAGCAGTTCTTC. This gives the protein CASSPIGTSYNEQFF.

This sequence joins TRBV7-2 and TRBJ1-5; D is perhaps TRBD1 (6 bases). Trimming pared 4 bases from V and 6 bases from J, leaving 13 bases between. CDR3 size: 14 residues. CDR1 is SGHTA and CDR2 is FQGNSA in the germline V gene. The CDR3 loop reads CASSSRQAPQPQHF. CDR3 nucleotide sequence: TGTGCCAGCAGCTCCCGACAGGCTCCTCAGCCCCAGCATTTT.

The chain links TRBV28 to TRBJ2-1, with no clear D. V was shortened by 3 bases and J by 10 bases, with 16 bases between the two germline ends. In germline, CDR1 is MDHEN, CDR2 SYDVKM. The CDR3 totals 14 residues. The CDR3 region has the DNA TGTGCCAGCAGTTTGGGTGGGTGGGCCCGCGAGCAGTTCTTC. This encodes CASSLGGWAREQFF.

V and J are TRBV7-2 and TRBJ1-1, with D maybe TRBD1 (5 bases). CDR1 SGHTA and CDR2 FQGNSA come from the germline V gene. The CDR3 consists of 14 residues. V was clipped by 5 bases and J by 4 bases, with 14 bases between them. CDR3 nucleotide sequence: TGTGCCAGCAGCCTCGGGGGGGTGGGCACTGAAGCTTTCTTT. Translation gives CASSLGGVGTEAFF.

The chain couples TRBV5-4 to TRBJ1-6; TRBD1 agrees at 7 bases. CDR3 length: 15 residues. The germline gives CDR1 SGHNT, CDR2 YYREEE (reference sequence). V lost 4 bases and J lost 2; bases outside the gene matches: 3. CDR3 loop: CASSAGQAYNSPLHF. CDR3 sequence (DNA): TGTGCCAGCAGCGCCGGACAGGCCTATAATTCACCCCTCCACTTT.

The table lists this clone with a count of one. This sequence joins TRBV27 and TRBJ2-3; 12 bases map to TRBD2. In germline, CDR1 is MNHEY, CDR2 SMNVEV (reference sequence). This CDR3 spans 17 amino acids. The junction had 12 bases not matched to a gene; V was cut back by 5 bases and J by 6 bases. The CDR3: CASSPGLLAGGSDTQYF. The CDR3 nucleotides are TGTGCCAGCAGTCCAGGACTACTAGCGGGAGGATCTGATACGCAGTATTTT.

This clone was seen a single time. V usage is TRBV6-5 and J usage is TRBJ1-1; the match to TRBD1 covers 8 bases. The CDR3 runs 15 residues. V shed 7 bases and J 3 bases; nucleotides not matched to a gene: 10. In germline, CDR1 is MNHEY, CDR2 SVGAGI. The CDR3 spells CASKDRGRGDTEAFF. The CDR3 nucleotides are TGTGCCAGCAAAGACAGGGGTCGGGGGGACACTGAAGCTTTCTTT.

This clone has a single count. The V gene is TRBV15, the J gene TRBJ2-3; D is unresolved. The CDR3 has 14 residues. CDR1 and CDR2 (germline): LNHNV, YYDKDF (reference sequence). Trimming left V 1 base short and J 6 bases short, with 11 bases between. As DNA, the CDR3 is TGTGCCACCAGCAGAGGTGCAGAGACGGATACGCAGTATTTT. Translation: CATSRGAETDTQYF.

This clone is a singleton in its sample. The chain uses TRBV5-4 and TRBJ2-7; 11 bases line up with TRBD2. The germline V gene encodes CDR1 SGHNT and CDR2 YYREEE (reference sequence). V shed 4 bases and J 3 bases; nucleotides not matched to a gene: 6. The CDR3 has 15 amino acids. CDR3 residues: CASSGRLAGSYEQYF. As DNA, the CDR3 is TGTGCCAGCAGCGGACGACTAGCGGGGAGCTACGAGCAGTACTTC.

The chain employs TRBV28 and TRBJ1-3; perhaps TRBD1 as D (5 bases). V lost 6 bases to trimming and J lost 11 bases, with 17 bases between them. The CDR3 extends over 13 amino acids. Germline loops: CDR1 MDHEN, CDR2 SYDVKM. CDR3 protein: CASRDPKGKAIYF. As DNA, the CDR3 is TGTGCCAGCAGGGACCCCAAGGGGAAGGCCATATATTTT.

The V gene is TRBV5-4, the J gene TRBJ1-1, with TRBD1 matching 8 bases. After removal of 4 bases from V and 0 bases from J, the junction contained 8 bases not matched to a gene. Germline V lookup: CDR1 SGHNT, CDR2 YYREEE (reference sequence). This CDR3 has 16 residues. CDR3 amino acids: CASSLPDRALNTEAFF. As DNA, the CDR3 is TGTGCCAGCAGCCTACCGGACAGGGCTCTGAACACTGAAGCTTTCTTT.

CDR3 in DNA: TGTGCCAGCAGTTCCCCCCCGGGTAATGGCTACACCTTC. Its protein product is CASSSPPGNGYTF. The V and J genes are TRBV27 and TRBJ1-2; no clear D gene. The CDR3 totals 13 residues. Trimming took 4 bases from V and 6 from J, leaving 12 bases between them. In germline, CDR1 is MNHEY, CDR2 SMNVEV (reference sequence).